This T cell receptor (beta chain) was sequenced in a study of cytomegalovirus exposure and HLA in healthy donors. Whole-study context: Approximately 80 million unique TCRs, all from HLA-typed donors, were included in an early release of the data. General study findings and limits: An analysis that came later showed most CMV-associated TCR beta chains appearing HLA-restricted. As a later analysis revealed, the rate of TCR association differed by HLA locus, with DRB1 most and HLA-C fewest. HLA-A and HLA-B allele assignments for most subjects were reportedly predicted accurately using TCR beta sequences.

Researchers ran the PCR with 60 Vbeta and 13 Jbeta primers. Assay used: immunoSEQ multiplex PCR; TCRdb lists only in-frame clones, some missing. The profile shows around 180,000 clones, approximately 71% of them singletons. To note about this clone: Antigen specificity is unknown.

V lost 5 bases, J lost 10 bases, and 18 bases lay in between. The CDR3 has 14 amino acids. Germline CDR1 SGHAT, CDR2 FQNNGV. What was sequenced was PBMCs. The receptor's source is a girl aged 5-17 years in good health and CMV-seronegative. This rearrangement joins TRBV11-2 to TRBJ2-1; TRBD2 is a possible D gene (5 bases). The CDR3 bases are TGTGCCAGCAGCGTCCGGACTGCCCTGGGGGAGCAGTTCTTC. It specifies CASSVRTALGEQFF.